Given below is one T cell receptor beta chain in context. This sample was taken from a study of OX40 agonist ivuxolimab in advanced cancers. This table comes from immunoSEQ multiplex PCR, and its TCRdb copy is limited to in-frame clones, with some not included. The data hold fewer than 65,000 clones, with 85% to 90% observed a single time. V was pared by 1 base and J by 7 bases, with 13 bases of the junction left unmatched. The germline V gene has CDR1 SGHRS and CDR2 YFSETQ. The CDR3 covers 18 residues. The chain carries TRBV5-1 and TRBJ2-1; 11 nucleotides match TRBD1. Specimen: CD4+ or CD8+ T cells sorted from blood, collected in a trial of the OX40 agonist ivuxolimab. This clonotype was sampled from an adult with an advanced solid tumor such as melanoma, head and neck, liver or kidney cancer. CDR3 DNA: TGCGCCAGCAGCTTGTTGTCCTGGCAAGGGGACAGGGGGAATGAGCAGTTCTTC. Encoded protein: CASSLLSWQGDRGNEQFF.